Detailed here is one T cell receptor beta chain. The sample comes from a study of blood T cell repertoires in COVID-19. Trimming pared 5 bases from V and 6 bases from J, leaving 17 bases between. Germline V CDR1 and CDR2: SGHNT, YYREEE (reference sequence). The CDR3 runs 14 residues. Sequenced by immunoSEQ multiplex PCR; TCRdb stores in-frame clones only, minus some. The sample consists of roughly 310,000 clones, around 89% of them appearing once. V is TRBV5-4 and J is TRBJ1-2, with TRBD1 as a possible D gene (6 bases). The sample comprised PBMCs or T cells enriched from blood (not recorded which). This clonotype was sampled from a middle-aged woman who had recovered from COVID-19. The CDR3 loop reads CASRHWTDFDGYTF. For the CDR3, the DNA is TGTGCCAGCAGGCATTGGACAGACTTTGATGGCTACACCTTC.